The source of this TCR beta chain is a study of T cell repertoires in cytomegalovirus infection. Study context: Public TCR beta signatures indicated both CMV infection and matching HLA type. Whole-study results and caveats: People with CMV and the relevant HLA were identified by cumulative public TCR beta family frequency. Dominating the ex vivo response were HLA-C-restricted CMV-specific TCR beta clonotypes.

Using its own MiXCR run on the reads, TCRdb lists one record per CDR3 protein. The sample consists of approximately 700,000 distinct CDR3 sequences, about a third of them appearing once. The CDR3 covers 13 residues. After removal of 2 bases from V and 7 bases from J, the junction contained 5 bases not matched to a gene. The germline V gene encodes CDR1 SGHRS and CDR2 YFSETQ. Turning to this clonotype: Its antigen is unknown.

Sequenced sample: PBMCs. The J gene is TRBJ1-1, the V gene TRBV5-1, with 7 bases fitting TRBD1. The receptor comes from a human donor in good health (CMV status not recorded). Some clones in this sample may be carry-over from other donors' samples. CDR3 sequence: CASSLGTDGEAFF. In DNA, the CDR3 is TGCGCCAGCAGCTTAGGGACAGACGGTGAAGCTTTCTTT.